One sample yielded the 17 T cell receptor beta chains listed below, sequenced in a study of regulatory T cells in long-lasting Graves disease. Both iRepertoire HTBI primers and Arm-PCR of CDR3 regions were used to build the TCR beta libraries. TCRdb reanalysed the multiplex PCR reads using MiXCR and keeps one entry per CDR3 protein. The table lists around 250,000 distinct CDR3 sequences, approximately 20% of them singletons. This sample's time point: newly diagnosed GD, antithyroid drugs for less than 3 months. Isolated PBMC RNA provided the starting material for the TCR library. These data also featured in a second study, about T cells in Graves' hyperthyroidism and ophthalmopathy.

The source material was peripheral blood mononuclear cells (PBMCs), sampled at new diagnosis, from a patient treated with antithyroid drugs. The receptors were gathered from a woman younger than 45 with Graves disease.

This chain joins TRBV12-3 or TRBV12-4 and TRBJ2-2; D gene ambiguous. This CDR3 is built from 13 residues. V lost 6 bases and J 6 bases, leaving 11 bases between the germline ends. This chain's CDR3 is CASRRTESGELFF. The DNA for the CDR3 is TGTGCCAGCAGACGGACGGAGTCCGGGGAGCTGTTTTTT.

This clonotype was recorded many times. The CDR3 here is CASSLEGMQFF. Written as DNA, the CDR3 is TGTGCCAGCAGTTTGGAGGGAATGCAGTTCTTC. J is TRBJ2-1 and V is TRBV12-3 or TRBV12-4, with a weak D call TRBD2 (6 bases). Trimming shortened V by 3 bases and J by 12 bases, and 9 bases separated the two germline ends. This CDR3 region has 11 residues.

This clonotype has at least ten counts. The chain combines TRBV7-9 with TRBJ1-6; 9 positions match TRBD1. Trimming removed 8 bases from V and 7 bases from J; junction bases left unmatched: 9. The CDR3 consists of 15 residues. From germline, CDR1 is SEHNR and CDR2 FQNEAQ (reference sequence). The CDR3 DNA is TGTGCCAGCGGTCGACAGGGGGAGACAAATTCACCCCTCCACTTT. Encoded protein: CASGRQGETNSPLHF.

This clonotype appeared many times. The CDR3 DNA follows: TGTGCCAGCAGCGTCAGCGGGGGGCTGGATACGCAGTATTTT. Translation gives CASSVSGGLDTQYF. J is TRBJ2-3 and V is TRBV9; TRBD2 aligns across 9 bases. The CDR3 is 14 amino acids. The ends lost 2 bases at V and 6 bases at J; junction bases unmatched: 4. Germline V lookup: CDR1 SGDLS, CDR2 YYNGEE.

This clonotype occurred many times. Here the CDR3 DNA reads TGTGCCAGCAGCCATAGCGGGGGGGACTACAATGAGCAGTTCTTC. It encodes CASSHSGGDYNEQFF. V usage is TRBV7-2 and J usage is TRBJ2-1; 11 bases are shared with TRBD2. The V and J ends lost 5 bases and 3 bases, in that order; junction bases with no gene match: 3. There are 15 residues in the CDR3. CDR1 is SGHTA and CDR2 is FQGNSA in the germline V gene.

Remarks on this clonotype: A far larger clone is off by one base, so a read error is likely. J is TRBJ1-1 and V is TRBV11-2; D remains ambiguous. V was trimmed by 8 bases and J by 7 bases, leaving 20 bases between them. CDR3 length: 14 amino acids. Germline loops: CDR1 SGHAT, CDR2 FQNNGV. DNA of the CDR3: TGTGCCAGCGGCCCTGACAAAGGTTACGTTGAAGCTTTCTTT. Encoded protein: CASGPDKGYVEAFF.

This clonotype was detected ten times or more. The V gene is TRBV3-1, the J gene TRBJ1-5; tentatively, D is TRBD1 (6 bases). Per the germline V gene, CDR1 is LGHDT and CDR2 is YNNKEL (reference sequence). The CDR3 spans 14 residues. V dropped 5 bases and J dropped 8 bases, with 16 bases sitting between them. The CDR3 spells CASSARTDREPQHF. CDR3 nucleotides: TGTGCCAGCAGCGCCCGGACAGACCGAGAGCCCCAGCATTTT.

This chain uses TRBV3-1 with TRBJ2-5; D is ambiguous. The CDR3 is 14 residues long. CDR1 is LGHDT, CDR2 YNNKEL, per germline (reference sequence). V shed 4 bases and J shed 4 bases, with 13 bases lying between them. This CDR3 is CASSPNGVRETQYF. DNA for the CDR3: TGTGCCAGCAGCCCTAACGGAGTAAGAGAGACCCAGTACTTC.

This clonotype was counted at least ten times. The chain carries TRBV5-1 and TRBJ2-5; possible D gene TRBD2, 5 bases. The CDR3 is 15 amino acids. Germline V lookup: CDR1 SGHRS, CDR2 YFSETQ. V dropped 2 bases and J dropped 5 bases, with 16 bases sitting between them. In DNA, the CDR3 is TGCGCCAGCAGCTTAGAGGGAGCCCACCCCGAGACCCAGTACTTC. Amino acid sequence: CASSLEGAHPETQYF.

In its sample, this clonotype was seen many times. The V call is TRBV6-1, the J call TRBJ2-1, with 9 bases that match TRBD1. The CDR3 is made up of 17 amino acids. Germline V gives CDR1 MNHNS, CDR2 SASEGT. J lost 7 bases, V lost 2 bases, and 12 bases had no gene match. Here the CDR3 reads CASSELGWDRVRNEQFF. In nucleotides, the CDR3 is TGTGCCAGCAGTGAATTAGGGTGGGACAGGGTGAGGAATGAGCAGTTCTTC.

This clonotype came up many times. The chain joins TRBV24-1 to TRBJ2-1, with a tentative D call TRBD1 (6 bases). The CDR3 sequence is 15 residues long. Between the trimmed V and J ends, which lost 7 bases and 0 bases, there was a span of 12 bases. In germline, CDR1 is KGHDR, CDR2 SFDVKD. CDR3 amino acids: CATSTGTSSYNEQFF. The CDR3 nucleotides read TGTGCCACCAGCACAGGGACGAGCTCCTACAATGAGCAGTTCTTC.

The J gene is TRBJ1-5, the V gene TRBV19; TRBD1 is a possible D gene (6 bases). Germline CDR1 reads LNHDA; CDR2 reads SQIVND (reference sequence). Between the trimmed V and J ends, which lost 5 bases and 8 bases, there was a span of 13 bases. This CDR3 contains 13 residues. The CDR3 loop is CASSQGRSEPQHF. The DNA of the CDR3 is TGTGCCAGTAGTCAGGGGAGGTCGGAGCCCCAGCATTTT.

This clonotype has a count of ten or more. The rearrangement links TRBV29-1 to TRBJ2-2; TRBD2 matches 10 bases. This CDR3 is 16 amino acids long. Per the germline V gene, CDR1 is SQVTM and CDR2 is ANQGSEA. J lost 5 bases, V lost 4 bases, and 10 bases had no gene match. The CDR3 coding sequence is TGCAGCGTTGTCTTTCTAGCGGGGGAGAAGACCGGGGAGCTGTTTTTT. It yields the protein CSVVFLAGEKTGELFF.

This clonotype was seen at least ten times. The chain uses TRBV18 and TRBJ1-3; no definite D call. CDR3 length: 15 residues. Germline V CDR1 and CDR2: KGHSH, LQKENI. V was cut by 2 bases and J by 4 bases, with 12 bases left in between. CDR3 residues: CASSPRPGSGNTIYF. Written as DNA, the CDR3 is TGTGCCAGCTCACCAAGGCCCGGGAGCGGAAACACCATATATTTT.

This clonotype was recorded many times. This chain links TRBV11-2 with TRBJ1-5, with D hard to call. The CDR3 is 13 amino acids. V lost 3 bases to trimming and J lost 9 bases, with 12 bases between them. Germline V gene sequence: CDR1 SGHAT, CDR2 FQNNGV. CDR3 bases: TGTGCCAGCAGCTTGGAGGGCCACGGGCCCCAGCATTTT. Its translation is CASSLEGHGPQHF. Based on the CDR3 plus reference TRBV11-2 and TRBJ1-5, the full variable domain is EAGVAQSPRYKIIEKRQSVAFWCNPISGHATLYWYQQILGQGPKLLIQFQNNGVVDDSQLPKDRFSAERLKGVDSTLKIQPAKLEDSAVYLCASSLEGHGPQHFGDGTRLSIL.

With regard to this clonotype: One end of the junction is discordant with germline, which a read error may explain. The V and J genes are TRBV10-2 and TRBJ2-1; no clear D gene. The CDR3 runs 16 residues. Germline values: CDR1 WSHSY, CDR2 SAAADI. The CDR3 sequence is CANSEFGFRADNEQFF. Written as DNA, the CDR3 is TGCGCCAACAGTGAGTTTGGGTTTAGGGCAGACAATGAGCAGTTCTTC.

This clonotype was found many times. The chain uses TRBV6-2 or TRBV6-3 and TRBJ2-6, with 7 bases aligning to TRBD1. The germline gives CDR1 MNHEY, CDR2 SVGEGT. With 6 bases clipped from V and 0 bases from J, the junction kept 8 bases outside the gene matches. The CDR3 covers 17 residues. CDR3 residues: CASSGSGQLSGANVLTF. The CDR3 DNA reads TGTGCCAGCAGCGGATCGGGACAGCTCTCTGGGGCCAACGTCCTGACTTTC.